A selection of T cell receptor beta chains follows, all from one sample in a study of T cell responses to AZD1222 COVID-19 vaccine. Clones were read by immunoSEQ multiplex PCR, and TCRdb kept only the in-frame ones, dropping some. The table includes tens of thousands of clones, more than 80% detected once. The sample in question was peripheral blood, obtained on day 0 of MenACWY control vaccination. The receptors originated from an adult in good health. CDR3s include the opening cysteine and the closing phenylalanine or tryptophan. D genes are given only for firm matches. Clone size, where shown, is once, few, many, or a class for clones that have expanded.

j_call clone_size v_call d_call cdr3_nt cdr3_aa
TRBJ1-5 - TRBV10-2 TRBD1 TGCGCCAGCAGTTCGACAGGGGGCAGTCAGCCCCAGCATTTT CASSSTGGSQPQHF
TRBJ2-5 - TRBV7-9 - TGTGCCAGCAGCTTAGGTTTCGAACAGCGAAAAGAGACCCAGTACTTC CASSLGFEQRKETQYF
TRBJ2-1 - TRBV7-2 - TGTGCCAGCAGCCTAGAGGCTGCGGGCACTGGGGAGCAGTTCTTC CASSLEAAGTGEQFF
TRBJ1-3 once TRBV7-8 TRBD1 TGTGCCAGCAGCCCCAGGCTGGACAGGGTGAACACCATATATTTT CASSPRLDRVNTIYF
TRBJ1-5 - TRBV5-6 TRBD1 TGTGCCAGCAGCGTTGGGACAGGGTCGTTGACTCAGCCCCAGCATTTT CASSVGTGSLTQPQHF
TRBJ2-3 - TRBV30 - TGTGCCTGGAGTGTACCTGTCTTGGCTATCACAGATACGCAGTATTTT CAWSVPVLAITDTQYF
TRBJ1-1 - TRBV6-2/TRBV6-3 TRBD1 TGTGCCAGCAGTTACTCGGGGGTACAGGGGACTGAAGCTTTCTTT CASSYSGVQGTEAFF
TRBJ2-7 - TRBV7-9 TRBD2 TGTGCCAGCAGCTATAGTCTAGCGGGAGTCCACGAGCAGTACTTC CASSYSLAGVHEQYF
TRBJ2-7 - TRBV27 - TGTGCCAGCGGGCCCGAATTAGGACGGAGCTCCTACGAGCAGTACTTC CASGPELGRSSYEQYF
TRBJ2-3 - TRBV3-1/TRBV3-2 TRBD2 TGTGCCAGCAGCCAGGGACTAGCGGGAGGGGTAGATACGCAGTATTTT CASSQGLAGGVDTQYF
TRBJ2-3 - TRBV9 - TGTGCCAGCAGCGTAGGTTTTGAGGATAGCACAGATACGCAGTATTTT CASSVGFEDSTDTQYF
TRBJ2-1 - TRBV6-5 TRBD2 TGTGCCAGCACCCTTTCTAGCGGGAGTTCAAATGAGCAGTTCTTC CASTLSSGSSNEQFF
TRBJ1-1 - TRBV6-2/TRBV6-3 TRBD1 TGTGCCAGCAGTAGGGACAGAGAAACTGAAGCTTTCTTT CASSRDRETEAFF
TRBJ2-7 - TRBV27 - TGTGCCAGCGGGTCCCGGGACCGAGCGTACGAGCAGTACTTC CASGSRDRAYEQYF
TRBJ2-1 - TRBV2 TRBD1 TGTGCCAGCAGCGCGGACAGGGGCAGCTCCTACAATGAGCAGTTCTTC CASSADRGSSYNEQFF
TRBJ2-7 - TRBV6-1 - TGTGCCAGCAGTGTAACCCAGGGTGGGGGATTTTCCAACGAGCAGTACTTC CASSVTQGGGFSNEQYF
TRBJ2-5 few TRBV4-2 - TGTGCCAGCAGCCAAGATTTAAAGACCCAGTACTTC CASSQDLKTQYF
TRBJ1-1 - TRBV2 - TGTGCCAGCAACGACAATTTGAACACTGAAGCTTTCTTT CASNDNLNTEAFF
TRBJ1-6 - TRBV6-2/TRBV6-3 TRBD1 TGTGCCAGCAGCACCCATGGACAGGGTGGTTCACCCCTCCACTTT CASSTHGQGGSPLHF
TRBJ1-2 - TRBV19 - TGTGCCAGTAGTATTCAGGGCTATGGCTACACCTTC CASSIQGYGYTF
TRBJ1-1 few TRBV19 - TGTGCCAGCCCTCCACGAGGAAAGACTGTGAACACTGAAGCTTTCTTT CASPPRGKTVNTEAFF
TRBJ2-1 - TRBV3-1/TRBV3-2 - TGTGCCAGAAGCGGACCGCCAGGTTACAATGAGCAGTTCTTC CARSGPPGYNEQFF
TRBJ1-1 - TRBV7-2 - TGTGCCAGCAGCCAACAACTAGGTGGGACTGAAGCTTTCTTT CASSQQLGGTEAFF
TRBJ1-5 - TRBV14 - TGTGCCAGCAGGGCCCGGTCGGGGGCCGGTAATCAGCCCCAGCATTTT CASRARSGAGNQPQHF
TRBJ2-2 - TRBV15 - TGTGCCACCAGCAAACAGGGGAACACCGGGGAGCTGTTTTTT CATSKQGNTGELFF
TRBJ1-4 - TRBV6-5 TRBD1 TGTGCCAGCAGGTCACGACAGGGGTCAAATGAAAAACTGTTTTTT CASRSRQGSNEKLFF
TRBJ1-5 - TRBV3-1/TRBV3-2 - TGTGCCAGCAGGACGGGCTATCAGCCCCAGCATTTT CASRTGYQPQHF
TRBJ2-7 - TRBV6-2/TRBV6-3 TRBD2 TGTGCCAGCAGTTCCCTAGCGGGAGGCTCCTACGAGCAGTACTTC CASSSLAGGSYEQYF
TRBJ2-3 - TRBV18 - TGTGCCAGCTCACGGACACTGACAGATACGCAGTATTTT CASSRTLTDTQYF
TRBJ1-5 - TRBV6-6 TRBD1 TGTGCCAGCAGTGGGACAGGGCAAGATCAGCCCCAGCATTTT CASSGTGQDQPQHF
TRBJ1-2 - TRBV23-1 TRBD1 TGCGCCAGCAGTCAATCGGACAGGGTTGAGGGCTACACCTTC CASSQSDRVEGYTF
TRBJ2-3 - TRBV18 - TGTGCCAGCTCACCCGTCCCTAGCACAGATACGCAGTATTTT CASSPVPSTDTQYF
TRBJ1-6 - TRBV7-2 TRBD1 TGTGCCAGCAGCAGGACAGGGAGGGGTAATTCACCCCTCCACTTT CASSRTGRGNSPLHF
TRBJ2-6 - TRBV6-5 - TGTGCCAGCAGTTACGGGCGCGCTGGGGCCAACGTCCTGACTTTC CASSYGRAGANVLTF
TRBJ2-1 - TRBV4-3 TRBD2 TGCGCCAGCAGCCAGGGAGCGGGACCGGGTTACAATGAGCAGTTCTTC CASSQGAGPGYNEQFF
TRBJ2-1 - TRBV7-2 TRBD2 TGTGCCAGCAGCTTTAGCGGGTACAATGAGCAGTTCTTC CASSFSGYNEQFF
TRBJ2-3 - TRBV29-1 - TGCAGCGTTGACGGGGAGACAGATACGCAGTATTTT CSVDGETDTQYF
TRBJ1-2 few TRBV28 - TGTGCCAGTTGCAGTTCCAACTATGGCTACACCTTC CASCSSNYGYTF
TRBJ1-2 - TRBV28 - TGTGCCAGCAGTTTACTGACAGGAGGTGGCTACACCTTC CASSLLTGGGYTF